A selection of T cell receptor beta chains follows, all from one sample in a study of graft-versus-host responses after intestinal transplantation. The method was immunoSEQ multiplex PCR; TCRdb's version includes in-frame clones alone and lacks a portion of them. The data contain 35,000 to 45,000 clones, 80% to 95% of them singletons. Sequenced here: PBMCs, sampled less than 750 days after intestinal transplantation. These receptors came from a human patient who received an intestinal transplant, so some T cells may come from the graft donor. Both conserved end residues are part of each CDR3. A D gene is named only where the DNA matches it firmly. Clone size is shown for a subset of rows, as once, few, many or a class of expanded clone.

j_call | v_call | d_call | clone_size | cdr3_nt | cdr3_aa
TRBJ2-3 | TRBV5-4 | . | . | TGTGCCAGCAGCTTACGTGGGTCAACAGATACGCAGTATTTT | CASSLRGSTDTQYF
TRBJ2-1 | TRBV5-5 | . | . | TGTGCCAGCAGCTTGGCGACAGGGAGGAATGAGCAGTTCTTC | CASSLATGRNEQFF
TRBJ1-1 | TRBV19 | . | . | TGTGCCAGTAGTATCGGGACAATCGAAGCTTTCTTT | CASSIGTIEAFF
TRBJ2-5 | TRBV9 | . | . | TGTGCCAGCAGCGGGGAGCTGGGCAGGGAGACCCAGTACTTC | CASSGELGRETQYF
TRBJ1-2 | TRBV7-9 | . | . | TGTGCCACCCCGGGAGCGGGGCCAACCTATGGCTACACCTTC | CATPGAGPTYGYTF
TRBJ1-4 | TRBV28 | . | . | TGTGCCAGCAGTTTATGGGGGGGAGGTGAAAAACTGTTTTTT | CASSLWGGGEKLFF
TRBJ2-7 | TRBV7-9 | . | . | TGTGCCAGCAGCTCAGGACTGACCTCCTACGAGCAGTACTTC | CASSSGLTSYEQYF
TRBJ2-7 | TRBV18 | TRBD1 | . | TGTGCCAGCTCACCACGAGGAGTTCAGGGGGCACCCTACGAGCAGTACTTC | CASSPRGVQGAPYEQYF
TRBJ2-2 | TRBV15 | TRBD2 | . | TGTGCCACCGCAACTAGCGGGAGCAAAGGCGGGGAGCTGTTTTTT | CATATSGSKGGELFF
TRBJ1-5 | TRBV28 | . | few | TGTGCCAGCGGCAATCAGCCCCAGCATTTT | CASGNQPQHF
TRBJ1-1 | TRBV25-1 | . | . | TGTGCCAGCAGTGTCCGGGGAAGCCCTGAAGCTTTCTTT | CASSVRGSPEAFF
TRBJ2-5 | TRBV10-2 | TRBD2 | . | TGCGCCAGCAGTGAGGGCGGGGAGGGAGAGACCCAGTACTTC | CASSEGGEGETQYF
TRBJ2-1 | TRBV7-9 | . | . | TGTGCCAGCAGCTCCCCCCTCAATGAGCAGTTCTTC | CASSSPLNEQFF
TRBJ2-6 | TRBV7-3 | . | once | TGTGCCAGCAGCCTAACGTCTGGGGCCAACGTCCTGACTTTC | CASSLTSGANVLTF
TRBJ2-1 | TRBV28 | . | . | TGTGCCAGCAGCTATGTAGCTAGCGAGAGCTCCTACAATGAGCAGTTCTTC | CASSYVASESSYNEQFF
TRBJ2-5 | TRBV11-2 | . | . | TGTGCCAGCAGCCTAGTGAGAAGCCAAGAGACCCAGTACTTC | CASSLVRSQETQYF
TRBJ2-7 | TRBV4-1 | . | few | TGCGCCAGCAGCCTAACACAGGAATACGAGCAGTACTTC | CASSLTQEYEQYF
TRBJ2-3 | TRBV28 | TRBD2 | . | TGTGCCAGCAGTTTAAGCGGGATCACAGATACGCAGTATTTT | CASSLSGITDTQYF
TRBJ2-1 | TRBV5-1 | . | . | TGTGCCAGCAAGAGGGAATTTTCCTACAATGAGCAGTTCTTC | CASKREFSYNEQFF
TRBJ2-7 | TRBV9 | TRBD1 | . | TGTGCCAGCAGCGTAGAGGGACAGGGGCTGGAGCAGTACTTC | CASSVEGQGLEQYF
TRBJ2-1 | TRBV5-1 | . | . | TGCGCCAGCAGCCCTCAGACATCACCCAGTGCTGGTGAGCAGTTCTTC | CASSPQTSPSAGEQFF
TRBJ2-7 | TRBV18 | TRBD1 | . | TGTGCCAGCTCAACCTTACGGACAGGGGGCTACGAGCAGTACTTC | CASSTLRTGGYEQYF
TRBJ2-7 | TRBV11-2 | TRBD2 | . | TGTGCCAGCAGCTTAGTACTAGCGCCAGAATACGAGCAGTACTTC | CASSLVLAPEYEQYF
TRBJ2-7 | TRBV5-1 | . | once | TGCGCCAGCAGCTTGGGGACGGTCTACGAGCAGTACTTC | CASSLGTVYEQYF
TRBJ2-7 | TRBV2 | . | . | TGTGCCAGCAGTGAAGCAGAGCAGGGGTTCTACGAGCAGTACTTC | CASSEAEQGFYEQYF
TRBJ2-7 | TRBV28 | TRBD2 | . | TGTGCCAGCAGCCGGACTAGCTACGAGCAGTACTTC | CASSRTSYEQYF
TRBJ1-2 | TRBV25-1 | . | . | TGTGCCAGCGGAGATGGCTACACCTTC | CASGDGYTF
TRBJ2-6 | TRBV7-3 | TRBD1 | . | TGTGCCAGCAGCTTTAGACAGGGTGGCGTCCTGACTTTC | CASSFRQGGVLTF
TRBJ2-7 | TRBV6-5 | TRBD1 | . | TGTGCCAGCAGTCAGGGGGCTTCGACCTACGAGCAGTACTTC | CASSQGASTYEQYF
TRBJ2-6 | TRBV10-1 | . | once | TGCGCCAGCAGTGAGTTGGATTGGGCGCAAGTCAGCTCTGGGGCCAACGTCCTGACTTTC | CASSELDWAQVSSGANVLTF
TRBJ2-7 | TRBV2 | TRBD1 | . | TGTGCCAGCAGCACTCCGGGACAGGGCTTGGAGCAGTACTTC | CASSTPGQGLEQYF
TRBJ2-1 | TRBV27 | TRBD2 | . | TGTGCCAGCACCGTTGGGACTAGTGGTCGCAATGAGCAGTTCTTC | CASTVGTSGRNEQFF
TRBJ2-3 | TRBV2 | . | . | TGTGCCAGCAGTGATCAGGGTTGGTTAACAGATACGCAGTATTTT | CASSDQGWLTDTQYF
TRBJ1-6 | TRBV18 | . | . | TGTGCCAGCTCACCGGGGAGGGGGATTAATTCACCCCTCCACTTT | CASSPGRGINSPLHF
TRBJ1-3 | TRBV19 | . | . | TGTGCCAGTAGCCCGGATCTATGGACGACCATATATTTT | CASSPDLWTTIYF
TRBJ2-6 | TRBV5-1 | . | . | TGCGCCAGCAGCGATCTGGCTGGGGCCAACGTCCTGACTTTC | CASSDLAGANVLTF
TRBJ1-5 | TRBV7-9 | TRBD1 | . | TGTGCCAGCAGCCAGACAGGGACTAGCAATCAGCCCCAGCATTTT | CASSQTGTSNQPQHF
TRBJ2-5 | TRBV7-9 | TRBD2 | . | TGTGCCAGCAGCCGGGCGGGAGTTCAAGAGACCCAGTACTTC | CASSRAGVQETQYF
TRBJ1-5 | TRBV7-9 | . | . | TGTGCCAGCAGCCTGGGCAATCAGCCCCAGCATTTT | CASSLGNQPQHF
TRBJ2-7 | TRBV5-4 | TRBD2 | . | TGTGCCAGCAGGACCGGGACTAGTACCCACGAGCAGTACTTC | CASRTGTSTHEQYF
TRBJ1-4 | TRBV5-4 | TRBD1 | . | TGTGCCAGCAGCCTACACAGGGGGCGGGATGAAAAACTGTTTTTT | CASSLHRGRDEKLFF
TRBJ2-5 | TRBV2 | TRBD2 | . | TGTGCCACCCGGGGGGGGGCTTGGGAAGAGACCCAGTACTTC | CATRGGAWEETQYF
TRBJ2-5 | TRBV6-5 | . | . | TGTGCCAGCAGCTACGGGCCTAGCATTAGGCAAGAGACCCAGTACTTC | CASSYGPSIRQETQYF
TRBJ2-5 | TRBV7-2 | . | . | TGTGCCAGCAGCTTAGCCAACCTCTTGACCCAGTACTTC | CASSLANLLTQYF
TRBJ1-5 | TRBV4-2 | . | once | TGTGCCAGCAGCCCCGTGGAGGGGGACAATCAGCCCCAGCATTTT | CASSPVEGDNQPQHF
TRBJ1-6 | TRBV5-1 | . | . | TGCGCCAGCAGCTTGGGCCCAGGGGAGTATGGTTCACCCCTCCACTTT | CASSLGPGEYGSPLHF
TRBJ2-7 | TRBV19 | TRBD2 | . | TGTGCCAGTAGTGCTGGACTAGCGGGAGTGGACGAGCAGTACTTC | CASSAGLAGVDEQYF
TRBJ2-3 | TRBV27 | TRBD1 | . | TGTGCCAGCATAGGAACCGGGACAGGGGTGACAGATACGCAGTATTTT | CASIGTGTGVTDTQYF
TRBJ1-2 | TRBV5-6 | TRBD1 | . | TGTGCCAGCAGCTTGGTAGGCGCCAGGGGGAGGACCTTC | CASSLVGARGRTF